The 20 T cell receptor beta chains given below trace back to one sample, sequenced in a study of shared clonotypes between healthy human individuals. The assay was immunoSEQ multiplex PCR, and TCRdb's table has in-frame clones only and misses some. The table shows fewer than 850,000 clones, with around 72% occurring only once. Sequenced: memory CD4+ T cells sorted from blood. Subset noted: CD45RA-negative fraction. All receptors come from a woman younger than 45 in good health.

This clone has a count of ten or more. CDR3 nucleotides: TGTGCCAGCAGTGAAATGGACAGGGGGCGCGCCGGGGAGCTGTTTTTT. It translates to CASSEMDRGRAGELFF. The chain joins TRBV2 to TRBJ2-2; 11 nucleotides line up with TRBD1. Germline loops: CDR1 SNHLY, CDR2 FYNNEI. J lost 6 bases, V lost 2 bases, and 5 bases had no gene match. The CDR3 spans 16 residues.

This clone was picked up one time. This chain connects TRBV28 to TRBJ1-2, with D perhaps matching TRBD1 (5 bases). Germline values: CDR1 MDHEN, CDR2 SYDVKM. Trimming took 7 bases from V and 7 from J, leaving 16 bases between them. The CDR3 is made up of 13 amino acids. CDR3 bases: TGTGCCAGCAACCTCGGGCCGAGGGGTGGCTACACCTTC. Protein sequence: CASNLGPRGGYTF.

The CDR3 region is CASSPPRAQRGTQYF. The CDR3 coding sequence is TGTGCCAGCTCACCACCCAGGGCTCAGAGGGGAACGCAGTATTTT. The V call is TRBV18, the J call TRBJ2-3; D might be TRBD1 or TRBD2, each matching 5 bases. In germline, CDR1 is KGHSH, CDR2 LQKENI. The V gene lost 0 bases and the J gene lost 9 bases, with 16 bases spanning the gap. The CDR3 spans 15 residues.

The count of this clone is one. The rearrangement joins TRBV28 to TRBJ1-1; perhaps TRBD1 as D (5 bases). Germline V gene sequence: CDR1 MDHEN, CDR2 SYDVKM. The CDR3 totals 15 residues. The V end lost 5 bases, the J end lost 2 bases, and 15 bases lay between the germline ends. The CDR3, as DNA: TGTGCCAGCAGTGACGTCCAGGGTTATAACACTGAAGCTTTCTTT. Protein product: CASSDVQGYNTEAFF.

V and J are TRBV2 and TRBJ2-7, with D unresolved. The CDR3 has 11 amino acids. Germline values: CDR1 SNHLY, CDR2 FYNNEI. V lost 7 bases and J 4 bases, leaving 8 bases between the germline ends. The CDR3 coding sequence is TGTGCCAGCATCGTACTATACGAGCAGTACTTC. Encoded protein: CASIVLYEQYF.

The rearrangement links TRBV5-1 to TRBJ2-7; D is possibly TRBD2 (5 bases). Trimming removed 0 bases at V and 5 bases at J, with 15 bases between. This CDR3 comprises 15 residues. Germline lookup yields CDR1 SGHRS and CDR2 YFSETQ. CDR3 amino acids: CASSLAPGYRDEQYF. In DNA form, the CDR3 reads TGCGCCAGCAGCTTGGCTCCGGGATACCGGGACGAGCAGTACTTC.

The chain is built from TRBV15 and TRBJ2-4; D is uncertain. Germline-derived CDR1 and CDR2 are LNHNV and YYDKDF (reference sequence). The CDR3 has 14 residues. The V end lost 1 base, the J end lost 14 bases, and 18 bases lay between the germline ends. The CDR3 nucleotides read TGTGCCACCAGCAGAGGAAAGGACCATGGACCCAAGTACTTC. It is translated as CATSRGKDHGPKYF. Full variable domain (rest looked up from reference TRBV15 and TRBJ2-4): DAMVIQNPRYQVTQFGKPVTLSCSQTLNHNVMYWYQQKSSQAPKLLFHYYDKDFNNEADTPDNFQSRRPNTSFCFLDIRSPGLGDTAMYLCATSRGKDHGPKYFGAGTRLSVL.

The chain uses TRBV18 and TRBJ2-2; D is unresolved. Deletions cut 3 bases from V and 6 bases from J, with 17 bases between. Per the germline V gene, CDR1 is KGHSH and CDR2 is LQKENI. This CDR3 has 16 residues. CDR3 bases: TGTGCCAGCTCACCCGCCGAGTATCGAAATTCCGGGGAGCTGTTTTTT. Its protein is CASSPAEYRNSGELFF.

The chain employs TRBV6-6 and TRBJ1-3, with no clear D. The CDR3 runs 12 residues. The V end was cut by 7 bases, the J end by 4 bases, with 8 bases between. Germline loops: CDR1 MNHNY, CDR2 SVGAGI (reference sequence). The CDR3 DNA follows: TGTGCCAGCACTCCAACAGGAAACACCATATATTTT. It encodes CASTPTGNTIYF.

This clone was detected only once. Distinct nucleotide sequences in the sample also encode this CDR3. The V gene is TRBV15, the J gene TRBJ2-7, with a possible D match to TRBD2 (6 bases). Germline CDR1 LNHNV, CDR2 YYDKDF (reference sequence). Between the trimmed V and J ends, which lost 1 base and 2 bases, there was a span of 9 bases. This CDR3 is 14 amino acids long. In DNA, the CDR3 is TGTGCCACCAGCAGAGTTAGCGGAGCCTACGAGCAGTACTTC. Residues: CATSRVSGAYEQYF.

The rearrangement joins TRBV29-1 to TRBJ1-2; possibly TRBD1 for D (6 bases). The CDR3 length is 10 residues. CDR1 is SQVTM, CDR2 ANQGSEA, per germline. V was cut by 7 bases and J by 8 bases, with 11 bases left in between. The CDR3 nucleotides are TGCAGCGCCGGTGGGGGCGGCTACACCTTC. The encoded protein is CSAGGGGYTF. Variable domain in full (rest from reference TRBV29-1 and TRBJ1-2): SAVISQKPSRDICQRGTSLTIQCQVDSQVTMMFWYRQQPGQSLTLIATANQGSEATYESGFVIDKFPISRPNLTFSTLTVSNMSPEDSSIYLCSAGGGGYTFGSGTRLTVV.

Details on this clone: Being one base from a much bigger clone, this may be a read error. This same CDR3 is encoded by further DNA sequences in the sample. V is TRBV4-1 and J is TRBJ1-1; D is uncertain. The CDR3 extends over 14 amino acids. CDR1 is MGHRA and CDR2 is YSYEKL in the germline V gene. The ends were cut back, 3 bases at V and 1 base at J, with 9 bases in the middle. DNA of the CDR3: TGCGCCAGCAGCCAGGAGGACGGGAACACTGAAGCTTTCTTT. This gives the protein CASSQEDGNTEAFF.

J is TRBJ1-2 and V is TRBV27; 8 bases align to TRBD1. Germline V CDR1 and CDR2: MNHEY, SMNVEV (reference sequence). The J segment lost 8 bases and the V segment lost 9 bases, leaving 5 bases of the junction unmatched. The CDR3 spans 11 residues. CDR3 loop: CARGTGDGYTF. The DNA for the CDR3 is TGTGCCAGAGGGACAGGAGACGGCTACACCTTC.

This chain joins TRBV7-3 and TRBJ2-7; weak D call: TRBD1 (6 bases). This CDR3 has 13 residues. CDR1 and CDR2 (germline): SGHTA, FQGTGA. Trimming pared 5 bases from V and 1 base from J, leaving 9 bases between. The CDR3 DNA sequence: TGTGCCAGCAGCCCGAGGGGGTCCTACGAGCAGTACTTC. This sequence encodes CASSPRGSYEQYF.

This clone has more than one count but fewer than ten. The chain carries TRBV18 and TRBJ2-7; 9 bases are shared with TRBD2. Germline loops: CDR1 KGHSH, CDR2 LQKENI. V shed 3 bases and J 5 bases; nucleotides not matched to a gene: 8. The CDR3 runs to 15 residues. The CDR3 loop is CASSPTVAGDDEQYF. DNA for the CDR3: TGTGCCAGCTCACCGACCGTAGCGGGGGACGACGAGCAGTACTTC.

CDR3 in DNA: TGTGCCAGCTCACCGAACGGGGGGCGCGGAAGCACCGGGGAGCTGTTTTTT. Its translation: CASSPNGGRGSTGELFF. V is TRBV18 and J is TRBJ2-2, with D possibly matching TRBD2 (7 bases). The V gene's germline CDR1 is KGHSH and CDR2 LQKENI. The ends were cut back, 3 bases at V and 4 bases at J, with 18 bases in the middle. CDR3 length equals 17 residues. The whole variable domain, remainder taken from reference TRBV18 and TRBJ2-2, is NAGVMQNPRHLVRRRGQEARLRCSPMKGHSHVYWYRQLPEEGLKFMVYLQKENIIDESGMPKERFSAEFPKEGPSILRIQQVVRGDSAAYFCASSPNGGRGSTGELFFGEGSRLTVL.

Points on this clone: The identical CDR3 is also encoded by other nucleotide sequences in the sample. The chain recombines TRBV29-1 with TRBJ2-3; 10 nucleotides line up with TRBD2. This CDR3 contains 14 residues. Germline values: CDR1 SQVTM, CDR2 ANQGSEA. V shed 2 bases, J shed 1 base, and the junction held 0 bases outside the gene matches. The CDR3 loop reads CSVELAGGTDTQYF. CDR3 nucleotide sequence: TGCAGCGTTGAACTAGCGGGGGGCACAGATACGCAGTATTTT.

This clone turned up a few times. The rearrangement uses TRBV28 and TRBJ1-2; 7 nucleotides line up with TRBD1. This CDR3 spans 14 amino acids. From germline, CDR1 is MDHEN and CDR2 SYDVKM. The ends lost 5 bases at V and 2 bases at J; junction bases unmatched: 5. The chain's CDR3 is CASSPSTGNYGYTF. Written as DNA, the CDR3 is TGTGCCAGCAGTCCGTCGACAGGGAACTATGGCTACACCTTC.

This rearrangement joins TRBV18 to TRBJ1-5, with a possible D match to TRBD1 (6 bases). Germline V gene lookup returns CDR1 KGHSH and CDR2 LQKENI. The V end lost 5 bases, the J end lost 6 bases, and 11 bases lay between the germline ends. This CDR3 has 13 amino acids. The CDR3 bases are TGTGCCAGCTCAACGACAGGTCGTCAGCCCCAGCATTTT. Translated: CASSTTGRQPQHF.

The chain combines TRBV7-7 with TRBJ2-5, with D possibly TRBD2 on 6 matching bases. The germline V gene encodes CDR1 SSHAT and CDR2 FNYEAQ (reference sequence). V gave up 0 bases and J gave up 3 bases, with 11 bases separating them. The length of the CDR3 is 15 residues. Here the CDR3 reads CASSLAGGPEETQYF. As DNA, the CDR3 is TGTGCCAGCAGCTTAGCGGGAGGACCTGAAGAGACCCAGTACTTC. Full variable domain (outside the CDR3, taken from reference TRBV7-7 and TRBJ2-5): GAGVSQSPRYKVTKRGQDVTLRCDPISSHATLYWYQQALGQGPEFLTYFNYEAQPDKSGLPSDRFSAERPEGSISTLTIQRTEQRDSAMYRCASSLAGGPEETQYFGPGTRLLVL.